One and the same sample provided the 10 T cell receptor beta chains below, sequenced in a study of blood T cell repertoires in COVID-19. TCRdb's copy holds only in-frame clones and misses some; the assay was immunoSEQ multiplex PCR. The sample lists around 40,000 clones, 91% occurring once. Sequencing was carried out using peripheral blood. The receptors derive from a woman older than 75 with acute or convalescent COVID-19.

The chain has TRBV19 and TRBJ2-7; 8 bases match TRBD1. The CDR3 extends over 15 amino acids. Trimming removed 4 bases from V and 4 bases from J; junction bases left unmatched: 9. CDR1 and CDR2 (germline): LNHDA, SQIVND (reference sequence). The CDR3 protein is CASSTRTGLRYEQYF. The CDR3 region has the DNA TGTGCCAGTAGTACCCGGACAGGGCTGCGTTACGAGCAGTACTTC. Drawing the rest from reference TRBV19 and TRBJ2-7, the complete variable domain is DGGITQSPKYLFRKEGQNVTLSCEQNLNHDAMYWYRQDPGQGLRLIYYSQIVNDFQKGDIAEGYSVSREKKESFPLTVTSAQKNPTAFYLCASSTRTGLRYEQYFGPGTRLTVT.

The chain has TRBV14 and TRBJ2-3; D is perhaps TRBD1 (5 bases). The CDR3 covers 15 residues. V shed 3 bases and J shed 3 bases, with 13 bases lying between them. CDR1 and CDR2 from the germline V gene are SGHDN and FVKESK. The CDR3 region is CASSQVGARTDTQYF. The CDR3 nucleotides are TGTGCCAGCAGCCAGGTAGGGGCAAGGACAGATACGCAGTATTTT.

The chain employs TRBV19 and TRBJ1-5, with D tentatively TRBD1 (6 bases). This CDR3 spans 14 amino acids. V lost 1 base, J lost 7 bases, and 11 bases lay in between. The germline V gene has CDR1 LNHDA and CDR2 SQIVND (reference sequence). This CDR3 is CASSIARGNQPQHF. Written as DNA, the CDR3 is TGTGCCAGTAGTATAGCCAGGGGAAACCAGCCCCAGCATTTT.

The chain joins TRBV7-9 to TRBJ1-2; no clear D. V was trimmed by 5 bases and J by 0 bases, leaving 10 bases between them. Germline values: CDR1 SEHNR, CDR2 FQNEAQ (reference sequence). This CDR3 has 14 residues. CDR3 nucleotide sequence: TGTGCCAGCAGCCCCGGGATCCCTAACTATGGCTACACCTTC. Encoded protein: CASSPGIPNYGYTF.

The CDR3 sequence is CASSDQGGRYTEAFF. In nucleotides, the CDR3 is TGTGCCAGCAGTGATCAGGGGGGCAGGTACACTGAAGCTTTCTTT. The V and J genes are TRBV2 and TRBJ1-1; 7 nucleotides align to TRBD1. The CDR3 extends over 15 amino acids. The J segment lost 3 bases and the V segment lost 3 bases, leaving 7 bases of the junction unmatched. From germline, CDR1 is SNHLY and CDR2 FYNNEI.

The V gene is TRBV19, the J gene TRBJ1-4; possibly TRBD1 for D (5 bases). V shed 6 bases and J shed 7 bases, with 18 bases lying between them. CDR3 length equals 15 residues. Germline V lookup: CDR1 LNHDA, CDR2 SQIVND (reference sequence). The DNA for the CDR3 is TGTGCCAGTAGCCCTGGGGGGTTTCGGCGTGAAAAACTGTTTTTT. This gives the protein CASSPGGFRREKLFF.

A single count supports this clone. V gene TRBV19 combines with J gene TRBJ1-1, with TRBD1 matching 7 bases. J gave up 7 bases and V 5 bases, and 4 bases lay outside the gene matches. CDR3 size: 12 residues. Germline CDR1 and CDR2: LNHDA and SQIVND (reference sequence). The CDR3 DNA reads TGTGCCAGTAGTCCCCAGGGGGGTGAAGCTTTCTTT. Translating gives CASSPQGGEAFF. Together with reference TRBV19 and TRBJ1-1, the CDR3 gives the full variable domain: DGGITQSPKYLFRKEGQNVTLSCEQNLNHDAMYWYRQDPGQGLRLIYYSQIVNDFQKGDIAEGYSVSREKKESFPLTVTSAQKNPTAFYLCASSPQGGEAFFGQGTRLTVV.

This rearrangement joins TRBV7-2 to TRBJ1-2; D not resolved. Trimming took 4 bases from V and 8 from J, leaving 20 bases between them. Germline values: CDR1 SGHTA, CDR2 FQGNSA. The CDR3 covers 15 residues. CDR3 nucleotide sequence: TGTGCCAGCAGCTCGGCGGCAGCGTCGGGATTCGGCTACACCTTC. It translates to CASSSAAASGFGYTF.

This chain's CDR3 is CASRTTGGAEAFF. CDR3 sequence (DNA): TGTGCCAGCAGGACTACAGGGGGGGCTGAAGCTTTCTTT. The chain combines TRBV11-1 with TRBJ1-1, with 8 bases aligning to TRBD1. The germline gives CDR1 SGHAT, CDR2 FQDESV (reference sequence). The V segment lost 6 bases and the J segment 6 bases; nucleotides outside the gene matches: 6. The CDR3 has 13 residues.

The chain uses TRBV29-1 and TRBJ2-3; TRBD2 might be the D (5 bases). V gave up 3 bases and J gave up 5 bases, with 12 bases separating them. This CDR3 comprises 13 residues. The germline V gene has CDR1 SQVTM and CDR2 ANQGSEA. CDR3 in DNA: TGCAGCGTTGAGGGCCCCGCGGGAGATACGCAGTATTTT. It translates to CSVEGPAGDTQYF.